These T cell receptor beta chains were read from a single sample in a study of blood T cell repertoires in COVID-19. Assay used: immunoSEQ multiplex PCR; TCRdb lists only in-frame clones, some missing. The repertoire holds 200,000 to 300,000 clones, 83% seen once, with roughly 5.5% in the top ten. Material for sequencing was peripheral blood. The receptors here all came from a human donor in a cohort sampled during active COVID-19. Each CDR3 is given with its conserved first and last residue. The D gene is left open where the match is weak. Clone size, where shown, is once, few, many, or a class for clones that have expanded.

j_call d_call clone_size v_call cdr3_nt cdr3_aa
TRBJ2-7 . few TRBV6-2/TRBV6-3 TGTGCCAGCAGTTACTCCCAATACGAGCAGTACTTC CASSYSQYEQYF
TRBJ2-7 TRBD2 . TRBV29-1 TGCAGCGTGAGGACCGGGGTGCTAGCGGACCCCCAGCAGTACTTC CSVRTGVLADPQQYF
TRBJ2-5 TRBD2 . TRBV7-7 TGTGCTAGCAGCTTAGGGACTAGTATCATTGAGACCCAGTACTTC CASSLGTSIIETQYF
TRBJ1-2 . . TRBV3-1/TRBV3-2 TGTGCCAGCAGCCAAGATCAAGCGTCCGCCTATGGCTACACCTTC CASSQDQASAYGYTF
TRBJ1-2 . . TRBV19 TGTGCCAGTAGTAAGTGGACAGATAACTATGGCTACACCTTC CASSKWTDNYGYTF
TRBJ1-5 TRBD1 . TRBV19 TGTGCCAGTAGACCATCCGGGGACAGACACAATCAGCCCCAGCATTTT CASRPSGDRHNQPQHF
TRBJ2-7 . . TRBV29-1 TGCAGCGTTGAAGCTTCAGGTGCTAACGAGCAGTACTTC CSVEASGANEQYF
TRBJ2-7 TRBD1 . TRBV30 TGTGCCTGGAGCAGGGACAGATCCTACGAGCAGTACTTC CAWSRDRSYEQYF
TRBJ1-1 . many TRBV6-4 TGTGCCAGCAGTGACTCTACCGCGGGGGGTGCTGAAGCTTTCTTT CASSDSTAGGAEAFF
TRBJ2-1 . . TRBV20-1 TGCAGTGCTAGTTACAGGGTCGCCTACAATGAGCAGTTCTTC CSASYRVAYNEQFF
TRBJ1-2 TRBD1 . TRBV7-2 TGTGCCAGCAGCATACTGGGACAGGGGAACTATGGCTACACCTTC CASSILGQGNYGYTF
TRBJ2-7 TRBD2 . TRBV4-1 TGCGCCAGCAGCCGCACACTAGCGGGAGGTGTCTACGAGCAGTACTTC CASSRTLAGGVYEQYF
TRBJ2-7 TRBD1 once TRBV7-3 TGTGCCAGCAGCTTAAGACGTGCCTTTGGGACAGGCACCCCGTACGAGCAGTACTTC CASSLRRAFGTGTPYEQYF
TRBJ2-3 TRBD2 . TRBV10-2 TGCGCCAGCAGCCTCGGGACTAGCGGGACAGATACGCAGTATTTT CASSLGTSGTDTQYF
TRBJ2-7 . . TRBV30 TGTGCCTGGAGTGCCAGGTACCACGAGCAGTACTTC CAWSARYHEQYF
TRBJ1-1 TRBD1 . TRBV6-6 TGTGCCAGCAGTTACGGGACAGGGGGGACTGAAGCTTTCTTT CASSYGTGGTEAFF
TRBJ2-1 TRBD1 . TRBV27 TGTGCCAGCAGTCACCTCCGGGACAGTCTACGCTCCTACAATGAGCAGTTCTTC CASSHLRDSLRSYNEQFF
TRBJ1-6 TRBD1 few TRBV7-2 TGTGCCAGCAGCTTTACGCGGACAGGGGATAATTCACCCCTCCACTTT CASSFTRTGDNSPLHF
TRBJ2-2 TRBD2 . TRBV18 TGTGCCAGCTCACTATCCACGGGACTAGCGGTCGGGAACACCGGGGAGCTGTTTTTT CASSLSTGLAVGNTGELFF
TRBJ2-2 TRBD2 once TRBV9 TGTGCCAGCAGCCCGAGAGAACTAGCGGGGGCCACCGGGGAGCTGTTTTTT CASSPRELAGATGELFF
TRBJ2-3 . once TRBV5-1 TGCGCCAGCAGCGTGACACACACCCCAGAAGATACGCAGTATTTT CASSVTHTPEDTQYF
TRBJ2-3 . . TRBV6-4 TGTGCCAGCAGTGTGGGACAAGGGGCAAATACGCAGTATTTT CASSVGQGANTQYF
TRBJ2-5 . . TRBV28 TGTGCCAGCAGTCCTCGGCGGTTCACCCTCCAAGAGACCCAGTACTTC CASSPRRFTLQETQYF
TRBJ1-2 TRBD1 . TRBV5-8 TGTGCCAGCAGCCCCAGGACAGGGGGCTTAGGAGGCTACACCTTC CASSPRTGGLGGYTF
TRBJ2-1 TRBD1 . TRBV27 TGTGCCAGCAGTCAAGGACAGGGAAACAATGAGCAGTTCTTC CASSQGQGNNEQFF
TRBJ1-2 TRBD1 few TRBV19 TGTGCCAGTAGCCCGGACAGGGACTATGGCTACACCTTC CASSPDRDYGYTF
TRBJ2-3 . . TRBV30 TGTGCCTGGAGTGTAGACTGGTGGAGTAGCACAGATACGCAGTATTTT CAWSVDWWSSTDTQYF
TRBJ1-3 . . TRBV11-2 TGTGCCAGCAACTCCAACATCGGGAACACCATATATTTT CASNSNIGNTIYF
TRBJ1-1 TRBD1 . TRBV19 TGTGCCAGTAATAACGACAGGGGAACTGAAGCTTTCTTT CASNNDRGTEAFF
TRBJ1-4 . . TRBV5-1 TGCGCCAGCAGCGCCCGGAGCCCTCCTAATGAAAAACTGTTTTTT CASSARSPPNEKLFF
TRBJ1-5 TRBD1 . TRBV19 TGTGCCAGTAGTATGATGCCGGGACAGAGCAATCAGCCCCAGCATTTT CASSMMPGQSNQPQHF
TRBJ2-1 . . TRBV11-3 TGTGCCAGCAGCTTAGATGGGACTTCCTCCTCCCTCCTAGACAATGAGCAGTTCTTC CASSLDGTSSSLLDNEQFF
TRBJ2-7 . . TRBV12-3/TRBV12-4 TGTGCCAGCAGTACCGGGGACTGGGGCGAGCAGTACTTC CASSTGDWGEQYF
TRBJ2-1 . . TRBV2 TGTGCCAGCAGTGTAGTGACTTCCTACAATGAGCAGTTCTTC CASSVVTSYNEQFF
TRBJ1-1 . . TRBV28 TGTGCCAGCAGTTTCCTCCGGAGAGGATTGAACACTGAAGCTTTCTTT CASSFLRRGLNTEAFF
TRBJ2-1 TRBD2 . TRBV3-1/TRBV3-2 TGTGCCAGCAGCCAAGAAGGAAGCGGGAGCCACAATGAGCAGTTCTTC CASSQEGSGSHNEQFF
TRBJ1-2 TRBD1 few TRBV28 TGTGCCAGCAGTTTTCCGGACAGGGGATATGGCTACACCTTC CASSFPDRGYGYTF
TRBJ1-1 TRBD1 . TRBV29-1 TGCAGCGTCCGACAGGGGAGGAACACTGAAGCTTTCTTT CSVRQGRNTEAFF
TRBJ1-2 TRBD1 . TRBV19 TGTGCCAGTATTGAGACAGGGAACTATGGCTACACCTTC CASIETGNYGYTF
TRBJ2-7 TRBD2 . TRBV14 TGTGCCAGCAGCCGGGGACTAGCGGGAGGAGGGGAGCAGTACTTC CASSRGLAGGGEQYF
TRBJ2-1 . . TRBV24-1 TGTGCCACCAGTTCCCCGGACGCGGCCAGGGCCAATGAGCAGTTCTTC CATSSPDAARANEQFF
TRBJ2-3 . . TRBV4-2 TGTGCCAGCAGCCAAGGGCTAGTCGTAGCAGAAGGCACAGATACGCAGTATTTT CASSQGLVVAEGTDTQYF
TRBJ1-2 . . TRBV7-9 TGTGCCAGCAGCTTAGTGGACAGACCTAACTATGGCTACACCTTC CASSLVDRPNYGYTF
TRBJ1-5 . many TRBV3-1/TRBV3-2 TGTGCCAGCAGCCAGGGTACAGGAAGCAATCAGCCCCAGCATTTT CASSQGTGSNQPQHF